This paragraph reports one T cell receptor beta chain. The antigen it binds to is not known. No base quality values were provided; no much bigger clone lies one nucleotide off. For CDR1 and CDR2, the germline V gene (reference sequence) lists LNHDA and SQIVND. Trimming takes 3 bases from V and 3 bases from J, and the germline ends sit 5 bases apart. CDR3 length: 13 amino acids, cysteine to phenylalanine. The CDR3 DNA has 39 bases and is translated from base 1. The sample belongs to a study of T cell repertoires in urothelial bladder cancer (dated by TCRdb to 2018 to 2020). For the study in its entirety: Of the roughly 12 resected lesions, three were clinically staged as cT0, three as cTa, three as cT1 and three as cT2 or greater. In the study, clonality of the TCR repertoire in bladder tumors was compared against clonality in benign bladder inflammation. Roughly 13 patients with bladder lesions undergoing transurethral resection were identified prospectively. Around twelve resected bladder lesions, made up of urothelial carcinoma (UC+) and benign (UC-) specimens, were studied. Beyond this particular receptor, the publication reports: Urothelial carcinoma specimens had a median of approximately 5,800 T cells, fewer than the median of about 24,000 seen in benign specimens. The median percentage of tumor infiltrating lymphocytes was approximately 2.2% in carcinoma specimens and around 12% in benign specimens. In carcinoma specimens a single T-cell clone made up as much as 17% of infiltrating lymphocytes, compared with roughly 2% in benign specimens.

The TCR beta chain CDR3 region was sequenced with the immunoSEQ assay. Per the original workflow: T-cell fraction, clonal dominance and maximum TCR clone frequency were calculated for each specimen. The clones in this table, taken by TCRdb from immuneACCESS, are in-frame only. Not every clone is retained; where verified, under half of the shortfall comes from an unresolved V gene, and the cause of the rest is unknown. V, J and clone size were drawn from that table, and D and trimming were deduced from the DNA. The sample table records approximately 11,000 clones; about two thirds of these occur just once. The ten largest clonotypes hold less than 7% of the sample. Resected bladder lesions that lacked urothelial carcinoma were classed as benign (UC-) specimens. Specimens of bladder lesions were obtained during transurethral resection and kept at -80C. From bladder specimens obtained at transurethral resection, DNA was extracted.

The chain uses TRBV19 and TRBJ2-2; the D gene cannot be resolved reliably. The TCR sequence derives from a human donor with a benign inflammatory bladder lesion. The sequencing sample was made of tumor-infiltrating cells from bladder cancer. In nucleotides, the sequence is TGTGCCAGTAGTATGTACCACACCGGGGAGCTGTTTTTT. It translates as CASSMYHTGELFF.